The text below deals with one T cell receptor (beta chain). Its recognized antigen is unknown. A much larger clone differs from this one at a single base, so this may be a read error. The approximately 39 donors, aged about 6 to 100 years, were systemically healthy Caucasian individuals from Russia. Roughly 9.5 milliliters of peripheral blood were drawn from each donor into EDTA-treated Vacutainer tubes. Ficoll-Paque density-gradient centrifugation was used to isolate PBMCs, with at least 7 million per sample. Total RNA was extracted from PBMCs with Trizol reagent, with at least 6 micrograms obtained per sample. For every donor, an aliquot of PBMCs went through flow cytometry to measure the percentages of naive CD45RAhigh/CD27high T cells. The germline V gene specifies ENHRY as CDR1 and SYGVKD as CDR2. Cut back by 0 bases and 9 bases, the V and J ends lie 9 bases apart. Reading from cysteine to phenylalanine, the CDR3 counts 12 amino acids. Of the read, only the CDR3 DNA is kept; its 36 bases are in frame from base 1.

The sample belongs to a study of blood T cells in healthy people across ages (dated by TCRdb to the mid-2010s). Background for the entire study: In model experiments, roughly one uniquely barcoded TCR beta cDNA molecule per two T cells was captured by template switching. The donors were divided into four age groups: young (average around 16 years), middle-aged (about 41), aged (62) and long-lived (approximately 74). For two donors (one aged 18 to 30 and one aged 80 or older), the study analyzed two additional independent replicas of 1 million unique cDNA reads from the same blood draw. Donors of different ages were randomly distributed across sequencing lanes to avoid experimental bias. To track age-related changes in TCR beta repertoire diversity, the study relied on deep sequencing normalized with unique cDNA molecular identifiers. Points the paper makes about the study in general: There was a strong correlation between observed TCR beta diversity and the percentage of naive T cells measured by flow cytometry. Because donor CMV infection status was unknown, age-related changes in expanded clonotypes were potentially confounded. Conclusive comparison of naive and antigen-experienced compartments was prevented by the profiling of bulk unsorted PBMCs. Observed TCR beta diversity per million T cells fell roughly linearly with age, and a significant reduction was already apparent by age roughly 40. Estimates of total diversity from one million sequenced T cells were regarded as lower bounds and underestimates. The long-lived group showed more naive CD4+ T cells, fewer expanded clones and increased TCR diversity than the aged group, suggesting age selection.

The library was produced with 5' RACE. Sequencing instrument: Illumina HiSeq 2500. A second PCR of roughly 6 to 11 cycles was run with a J-beta primer mix and a sample-barcoded 5' primer. A template-switch 5' adaptor carrying 12 random nucleotides introduced a unique molecular identifier onto each TCR beta cDNA molecule. At least 2.5 million CDR3-containing paired-end reads were obtained from each sample. All of the RNA was converted into first-strand cDNA using the Mint cDNA synthesis kit, with a TRBC-specific oligonucleotide serving as the primer. Following uracil-DNA glycosylase treatment, all cDNA underwent a first 18-cycle PCR with the universal primers M1SS and BC2_uni_R. Regarding the original processing steps: Each sample was normalized by randomly selecting 1 million high-quality reads, each carrying a distinct molecular identifier. Instead of being binned into consensus sequences, reads with shared molecular identifiers were discarded. MiTCR, with a Q25 quality threshold and the strictest error-elimination algorithm, was used for CDR3 identification, clonotype clustering and error correction. Lower-bound total TCR beta diversity was estimated with a nonparametric unseen species model using Euler transformation. Using fastp at Q25 and MiXCR, TCRdb reprocessed the public reads and kept productive beta chains. Rows with one shared CDR3 protein collapse into an entry with the most common genes and DNA. What appears here as the V and J calls and clone size reflects TCRdb's work, not the paper's. This sample has approximately 1.5 million distinct CDR3 sequences in its table, and about 35% of those were observed once. Around 11% of the sample goes to the ten largest clones.

The chain was built from TRBV10-3 and TRBJ2-7, with a tentative D gene TRBD2 over 5 matching bases. Sequencing was performed on blood. The receptor comes from a woman aged 30 to 39 in good health. The CDR3 reads CAISESMGRQYF. The DNA sequence reads TGTGCCATCAGTGAGTCGATGGGGAGGCAGTACTTC.